Sequencing of this TCR beta chain was carried out in a study of response to subunit inactivated influenza vaccine. CDR3 length: 16 amino acids. The germline CDR1 and CDR2 sequences are MDHEN and SYDVKM. Trimming took 1 base from V and 6 from J; bases not matched to a gene: 10. Study results and limitations: After each seasonal influenza vaccination, few new T cells are recruited, the authors suggested.

Worth noting for this clonotype: No antigen is known for it.

TCRdb processed the RT-PCR reads anew with MiXCR; each CDR3 protein has one entry. Of about 570,000 distinct CDR3 sequences in the sample, around 10% were seen once. The same data also contributed to another study, on T cells expressing NK-cell markers. That report notes: The authors generated TCR beta cDNA through 5'RACE template switching with UMIs. Each TCR beta repertoire originated in sorted T cells that were CD3+CD56+NKG2C+, CD3+CD56+NKG2C- or CD3+CD56-NKG2C+. The CD3+CD56-NKG2C+ fraction was also led by these clonotypes in four donors. Whether expanded NKG2C+ T cell clones were HCMV-specific remained unclear.

Material: PBMCs from blood, obtained on the day of vaccination. This chain links TRBV28 with TRBJ2-7; 9 bases align to TRBD1. The source of this sequence is a man in his fifties who received an inactivated influenza vaccine. CDR3 amino acids: CASSLFSGTGLSEQYF. In nucleotides, the CDR3 is TGTGCCAGCAGTTTATTTTCTGGGACAGGGCTGTCCGAGCAGTACTTC. Looking up the rest from reference TRBV28 and TRBJ2-7 gives the full variable domain: DVKVTQSSRYLVKRTGEKVFLECVQDMDHENMFWYRQDPGLGLRLIYFSYDVKMKEKGDIPEGYSVSREKKERFSLILESASTNQTSMYLCASSLFSGTGLSEQYFGPGTRLTVT.